The 27 T cell receptor beta chains in this list originate from one sample, sequenced in a study of T cell repertoires in cytomegalovirus infection. TCRdb passed the reads through MiXCR, listing each CDR3 protein once. This table holds nearly 450,000 distinct CDR3 sequences, 31% found once. Sequencing used PBMCs. These receptors came from a human donor in good health (CMV status not recorded). Some clones in this sample may be carry-over from other donors' samples.

The J gene is TRBJ2-5, the V gene TRBV7-2; 10 nucleotides line up with TRBD1. This CDR3 is 16 amino acids long. V shed 1 base and J 5 bases; nucleotides not matched to a gene: 7. Germline V lookup: CDR1 SGHTA, CDR2 FQGNSA. The CDR3 nucleotides read TGTGCCAGCAGCTTAGTTGGACAGGGGGGTAAGGAGACCCAGTACTTC. Translation gives CASSLVGQGGKETQYF.

This clonotype was recorded many times. The chain recombines TRBV6-1 with TRBJ1-5; D is unresolved. V dropped 0 bases and J dropped 1 base, with 4 bases sitting between them. The length of the CDR3 is 14 residues. Germline lookup yields CDR1 MNHNS and CDR2 SASEGT. The CDR3 sequence: CASSEAPSNQPQHF. For the CDR3, the DNA is TGTGCCAGCAGTGAAGCGCCAAGCAATCAGCCCCAGCATTTT.

This clonotype was counted at least ten times. This chain connects TRBV7-2 to TRBJ1-2, with 12 bases lining up with TRBD1. V was clipped by 5 bases and J by 8 bases; unmatched bases: 9. The CDR3 has 15 amino acids. Germline-derived CDR1 and CDR2 are SGHTA and FQGNSA. The CDR3 spells CASSHRDRGLRGYTF. In nucleotides, the CDR3 is TGTGCCAGCAGCCACCGGGACAGGGGGCTTCGAGGCTACACCTTC. The complete variable domain, with remaining parts taken from reference TRBV7-2 and TRBJ1-2, reads GAGVSQSPSNKVTEKGKDVELRCDPISGHTALYWYRQSLGQGLEFLIYFQGNSAPDKSGLPSDRFSAERTGGSVSTLTIQRTQQEDSAVYLCASSHRDRGLRGYTFGSGTRLTVV.

This clonotype was recorded at least ten times. This rearrangement joins TRBV14 to TRBJ1-1; D may be TRBD1 (6 bases). V was cut by 6 bases and J by 0 bases, with 17 bases left in between. Germline loops: CDR1 SGHDN, CDR2 FVKESK. The CDR3 length is 16 residues. The CDR3 bases are TGTGCCAGCAGGCCCGGAGGGGGAAGAGTGAACACTGAAGCTTTCTTT. Protein sequence: CASRPGGGRVNTEAFF.

The chain joins TRBV12-3 or TRBV12-4 to TRBJ1-4; 8 bases align to TRBD1. The V segment lost 6 bases and the J segment 7 bases; nucleotides outside the gene matches: 16. The CDR3 length is 17 residues. CDR3 nucleotides: TGTGCCAGCAGCCCAGGACAGGGAAGGAGGGGTAGTGAAAAACTGTTTTTT. Translation gives CASSPGQGRRGSEKLFF.

There are many counts of this clonotype. The rearrangement uses TRBV7-6 and TRBJ2-3; D is perhaps TRBD2 (6 bases). The germline CDR1 and CDR2 sequences are SGHVS and FNYEAQ. Between the trimmed V and J ends, which lost 5 bases and 2 bases, there was a span of 14 bases. The CDR3 consists of 15 residues. CDR3 amino acids: CASSPPAGTTDTQYF. The CDR3 DNA is TGTGCCAGCAGCCCCCCGGCGGGGACCACAGATACGCAGTATTTT.

In regard to this clonotype: A much larger clone sits a single nucleotide away, making a read error possible. Written as DNA, the CDR3 is TGTGCCAGCAGGTTCAGGGATGTGGACACTGAAGCTTTCTTT. This codes for CASRFRDVDTEAFF. This chain uses TRBV28 with TRBJ1-1; tentatively, D is TRBD1 (5 bases). Germline CDR1 is MDHEN and CDR2 is SYDVKM. Deletions cut 6 bases from V and 3 bases from J, with 14 bases between. This CDR3 region has 14 residues.

This clonotype was counted a few times. V is TRBV15 and J is TRBJ1-4, with 7 bases identical to TRBD1. Trimming removed 5 bases from V and 8 bases from J; junction bases left unmatched: 11. Germline V CDR1 and CDR2: LNHNV, YYDKDF (reference sequence). The CDR3 has 15 amino acids. The CDR3 reads CATSAGHRGEEKLFF. The CDR3, as DNA: TGTGCCACCAGCGCAGGTCACAGGGGTGAAGAAAAACTGTTTTTT.

V gene TRBV4-1 combines with J gene TRBJ1-2, with D hard to call. V was trimmed by 7 bases and J by 3 bases, leaving 18 bases between them. Germline V lookup: CDR1 MGHRA, CDR2 YSYEKL. The CDR3 sequence is 15 residues long. Here the CDR3 DNA reads TGCGCCAGCACCCTAGTCCATCCAGCTTACTATGGCTACACCTTC. Residues: CASTLVHPAYYGYTF.

The chain carries TRBV12-3 or TRBV12-4 and TRBJ2-5; 8 bases fit TRBD2. This CDR3 is 13 amino acids long. Trimming at V came to 6 bases and at J to 3 bases, leaving 3 bases not matched to a gene. The CDR3 coding sequence is TGTGCCAGCAGCTATAGCGGGGAAGAGACCCAGTACTTC. Its protein is CASSYSGEETQYF.

This clonotype occurred a few times. The rearrangement links TRBV6-6 to TRBJ1-3; 8 bases line up with TRBD1. The J segment lost 15 bases and the V segment lost 6 bases, leaving 16 bases of the junction unmatched. Germline CDR1 MNHNY, CDR2 SVGAGI (reference sequence). The CDR3 runs to 14 residues. The CDR3 DNA reads as TGTGCCAGCAGAAAGGGACAGGACGGGAAACACCCATATTTT. Translating it yields CASRKGQDGKHPYF.

This clonotype was counted ten times or more. The chain couples TRBV7-2 to TRBJ2-5, with 8 bases that match TRBD1. The V and J ends lost 4 bases and 9 bases, in that order; junction bases with no gene match: 13. CDR3 length: 15 residues. Per germline, CDR1 SGHTA and CDR2 FQGNSA. CDR3 region: CASSSLGRGQSAQYF. CDR3 coding DNA: TGTGCCAGCAGCTCGTTGGGCAGGGGGCAATCGGCCCAGTACTTC. The full variable domain, with the rest looked up from reference TRBV7-2 and TRBJ2-5, is GAGVSQSPSNKVTEKGKDVELRCDPISGHTALYWYRQSLGQGLEFLIYFQGNSAPDKSGLPSDRFSAERTGGSVSTLTIQRTQQEDSAVYLCASSSLGRGQSAQYFGPGTRLLVL.

V and J are TRBV27 and TRBJ2-7; D is ambiguous. This CDR3 has 14 amino acids. Trimming shortened V by 2 bases and J by 0 bases, and 8 bases separated the two germline ends. In germline, CDR1 is MNHEY, CDR2 SMNVEV (reference sequence). DNA for the CDR3: TGTGCCAGCAGTTTAGGCGTCGCCTCCTACGAGCAGTACTTC. This translates into CASSLGVASYEQYF.

The gene calls are TRBV9 and TRBJ2-5; 9 bases line up with TRBD2. The CDR3 spans 15 residues. The germline CDR1 and CDR2 sequences are SGDLS and YYNGEE. V trimming: 7 bases; J trimming: 5 bases; junction bases outside the gene matches: 12. The CDR3 here is CASATGTSFSETQYF. The CDR3 nucleotides are TGTGCCAGCGCAACCGGGACTAGCTTTTCGGAGACCCAGTACTTC. Drawing the rest from reference TRBV9 and TRBJ2-5, the complete variable domain is DSGVTQTPKHLITATGQRVTLRCSPRSGDLSVYWYQQSLDQGLQFLIQYYNGEERAKGNILERFSAQQFPDLHSELNLSSLELGDSALYFCASATGTSFSETQYFGPGTRLLVL.

This clonotype was detected ten times or more. The V gene is TRBV7-8, the J gene TRBJ2-1; D is unresolved. From germline, CDR1 is SGHVS and CDR2 FQNEAQ. Trimming shortened V by 1 base and J by 9 bases, and 16 bases separated the two germline ends. CDR3 length equals 15 residues. CDR3 residues: CASSLGAPGWSEQFF. The CDR3, as DNA: TGTGCCAGCAGCTTAGGGGCCCCAGGCTGGAGTGAGCAGTTCTTC.

The V gene is TRBV2, the J gene TRBJ2-5, with a possible D match to TRBD2 (6 bases). V lost 6 bases and J 3 bases, leaving 20 bases between the germline ends. The CDR3 runs 16 residues. Germline CDR1 is SNHLY and CDR2 is FYNNEI. In nucleotides, the CDR3 is TGTGCCAGCAGGGAACTGGGACTTGACTTCAAAGAGACCCAGTACTTC. This codes for CASRELGLDFKETQYF.

Details on this clonotype: Likely a read error: the CDR3 ends without its conserved phenylalanine or tryptophan. This rearrangement joins TRBV29-1 to TRBJ1-2; D is undetermined. In germline, CDR1 is SQVTM, CDR2 ANQGSEA. CDR3 length: 11 residues. The V end lost 0 bases, the J end lost 5 bases, and 4 bases lay between the germline ends. CDR3 amino acids: CSVEDRYGYTL. The CDR3 DNA is TGCAGCGTTGAAGACCGTTATGGCTACACCTTA.

This clonotype appeared a single time. The V gene is TRBV20-1, the J gene TRBJ1-1; weak D call: TRBD1 (6 bases). V lost 6 bases and J lost 4, with 21 bases in between. There are 15 residues in the CDR3. In germline, CDR1 is DFQATT, CDR2 SNEGSKA (reference sequence). CDR3 nucleotide sequence: TGCAGTGCGTTCCCGCTCGGGGGCATAAGCACTGAAGCTTTCTTT. Amino acid sequence: CSAFPLGGISTEAFF.

The chain combines TRBV12-3 or TRBV12-4 with TRBJ1-1; TRBD1 matches 9 bases. The CDR3 has 15 residues. V trimming: 1 base; J trimming: 6 bases; junction bases outside the gene matches: 6. The CDR3 loop is CASSLVGQGFSEAFF. CDR3 bases: TGTGCCAGCAGTTTAGTCGGACAGGGGTTCTCTGAAGCTTTCTTT.

This clonotype came up many times. V is TRBV7-2 and J is TRBJ2-1, with D perhaps matching TRBD1 (5 bases). The CDR3 sequence is 14 residues long. The V end lost 4 bases, the J end lost 1 base, and 8 bases lay between the germline ends. Germline-derived CDR1 and CDR2 are SGHTA and FQGNSA. The CDR3 DNA follows: TGTGCCAGCAGCTATAGACAGTCCTACAATGAGCAGTTCTTC. Amino acids: CASSYRQSYNEQFF.

V is TRBV4-1 and J is TRBJ2-7; D unresolved. The CDR3 runs to 13 residues. V was shortened by 4 bases and J by 3 bases, with 10 bases between the two germline ends. The germline CDR1 and CDR2 sequences are MGHRA and YSYEKL. The CDR3 spells CASSPNPSYEQYF. As DNA, the CDR3 is TGCGCCAGCAGCCCGAACCCAAGCTACGAGCAGTACTTC.

This clonotype has a handful of counts. DNA of the CDR3: TGTGCCAGCACTCTTTCCGGACACTCGCAAGAGACCCAGTACTTC. Translation: CASTLSGHSQETQYF. V and J are TRBV6-1 and TRBJ2-5; a possible D gene is TRBD1 (5 bases). CDR1 is MNHNS and CDR2 is SASEGT in the germline V gene. The CDR3 runs 15 residues. V gave up 7 bases and J gave up 2 bases, with 17 bases separating them.

This clonotype was picked up many times. The CDR3 bases are TGTGCCAGCAGCTTAGGGACCGGTCAGCCCCAGCATTTT. The encoded protein is CASSLGTGQPQHF. This chain links TRBV11-2 with TRBJ1-5; D is ambiguous. Trimming took 1 base from V and 6 from J, leaving 7 bases between them. CDR1 and CDR2 (germline): SGHAT, FQNNGV. The CDR3 is made up of 13 amino acids.

Concerning this clonotype itself: This may arise from a read error, as a much more abundant clone is one base away. Since the CDR3 does not end with the conserved phenylalanine or tryptophan, this likely comes from a read error. The chain couples TRBV7-2 to TRBJ1-1, with D possibly matching TRBD1 (6 bases). The V end lost 7 bases, the J end lost 1 base, and 10 bases lay between the germline ends. Germline CDR1 is SGHTA and CDR2 is FQGNSA. CDR3 size: 13 residues. The CDR3 here is CASTGQPNTEAFY. For the CDR3, the DNA is TGTGCCAGCACGGGACAACCGAACACTGAAGCTTTCTAT.

About this clonotype: Since the CDR3 does not end with the conserved phenylalanine or tryptophan, this likely comes from a read error. This rearrangement joins TRBV7-9 to TRBJ2-3; 9 bases line up with TRBD1. The CDR3 is made up of 14 amino acids. V trimming: 5 bases; J trimming: 4 bases; junction bases outside the gene matches: 4. Germline V gene sequence: CDR1 SEHNR, CDR2 FQNEAQ (reference sequence). Written as DNA, the CDR3 is TGTGCCAGCAGCCCAAGGGACAGGGCAGATACGCAGTATTCT. This encodes CASSPRDRADTQYS.

This clonotype was detected many times. J is TRBJ2-3 and V is TRBV7-9, with D uncertain. The CDR3 totals 11 residues. V lost 4 bases to trimming and J lost 14 bases, with 13 bases between them. Germline CDR1 SEHNR, CDR2 FQNEAQ (reference sequence). The chain's CDR3 is CASSSAPPGYF. The CDR3, as DNA: TGTGCCAGCAGCTCCGCCCCGCCAGGGTATTTT. Supplemented by reference TRBV7-9 and TRBJ2-3, the full variable domain reads DTGVSQNPRHKITKRGQNVTFRCDPISEHNRLYWYRQTLGQGPEFLTYFQNEAQLEKSRLLSDRFSAERPKGSFSTLEIQRTEQGDSAMYLCASSSAPPGYFGPGTRLTVL.

This clonotype was seen more than once but under ten times. The V and J genes are TRBV12-3 or TRBV12-4 and TRBJ2-3; no reliable D call. Between the trimmed V and J ends, which lost 6 bases and 8 bases, there was a span of 12 bases. The CDR3 is 12 residues long. CDR3 region: CASSARTGTQYF. Written as DNA, the CDR3 is TGTGCCAGCAGCGCTAGGACGGGTACGCAGTATTTT.